This T cell receptor (beta chain) was observed in a study of blood T cells in healthy people across ages. At the level of the study: About one barcoded TCR beta cDNA was captured per two T cells.

This clonotype has a handful of counts. Total RNA extraction produced at least 6 micrograms (per sample) for the study. Together with a sample-barcoded 5' primer, a J-beta primer mix was included in a second PCR lasting roughly 6 to 12 cycles. Every single cDNA molecule received a tag from a template-switch adaptor with 12 random nucleotides. In TCRdb, the 5' RACE reads were re-called with MiXCR into one record per CDR3 protein. The data contain over 950,000 distinct CDR3 sequences, about 51% of them singletons. After removal of 3 bases from V and 6 bases from J, the junction contained 6 bases not matched to a gene. The CDR3 sequence is 14 residues long. The germline CDR1 and CDR2 sequences are MNHEY and SMNVEV (reference sequence).

The specimen sequenced was blood. This TCR came from a woman aged 55-69 years in good health. V gene TRBV27 combines with J gene TRBJ2-7, with 9 bases aligning to TRBD1. The CDR3: CASSFDRGGSEQYF. The CDR3 region has the DNA TGTGCCAGCAGTTTCGACAGGGGGGGGAGCGAGCAGTACTTC.